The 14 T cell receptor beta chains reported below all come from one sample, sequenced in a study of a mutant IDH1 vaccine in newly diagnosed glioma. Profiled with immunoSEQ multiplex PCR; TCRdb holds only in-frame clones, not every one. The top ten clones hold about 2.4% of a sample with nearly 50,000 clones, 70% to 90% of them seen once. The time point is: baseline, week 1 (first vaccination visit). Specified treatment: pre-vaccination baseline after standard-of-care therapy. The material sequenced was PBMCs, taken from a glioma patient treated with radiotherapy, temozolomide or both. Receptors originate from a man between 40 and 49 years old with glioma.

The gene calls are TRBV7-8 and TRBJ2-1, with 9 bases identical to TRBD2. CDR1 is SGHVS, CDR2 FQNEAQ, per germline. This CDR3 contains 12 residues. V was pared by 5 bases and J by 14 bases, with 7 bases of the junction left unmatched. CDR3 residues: CASSIIAGAEFF. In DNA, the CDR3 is TGTGCCAGCAGCATAATAGCGGGAGCCGAGTTCTTC.

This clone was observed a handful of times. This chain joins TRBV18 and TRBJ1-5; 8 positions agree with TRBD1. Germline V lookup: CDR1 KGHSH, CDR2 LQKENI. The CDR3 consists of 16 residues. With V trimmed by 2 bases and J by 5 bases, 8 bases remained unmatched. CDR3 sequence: CASSPTTGASDQPQHF. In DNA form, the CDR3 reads TGTGCCAGCTCACCAACGACAGGGGCCTCGGATCAGCCCCAGCATTTT.

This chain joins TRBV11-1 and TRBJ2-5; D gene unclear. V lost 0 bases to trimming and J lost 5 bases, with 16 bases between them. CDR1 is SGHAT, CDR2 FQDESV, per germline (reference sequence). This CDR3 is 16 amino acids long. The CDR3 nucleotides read TGTGCCAGCAGCTTAGCCCCCGGGCTCCAGCAGGAGACCCAGTACTTC. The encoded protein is CASSLAPGLQQETQYF.

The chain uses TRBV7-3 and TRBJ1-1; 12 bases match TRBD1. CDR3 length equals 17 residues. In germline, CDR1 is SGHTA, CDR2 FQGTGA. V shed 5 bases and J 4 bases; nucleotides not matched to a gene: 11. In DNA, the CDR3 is TGTGCCAGCAGCCCATCGGGACAGGGGGCGCGGGGCACTGAAGCTTTCTTT. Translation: CASSPSGQGARGTEAFF.

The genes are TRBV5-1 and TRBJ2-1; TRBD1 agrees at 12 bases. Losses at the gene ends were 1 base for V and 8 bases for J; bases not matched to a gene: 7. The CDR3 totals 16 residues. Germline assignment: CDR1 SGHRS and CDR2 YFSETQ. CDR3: CASSLSGTGGGYEQFF. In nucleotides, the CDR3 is TGCGCCAGCAGCTTGTCCGGGACAGGGGGCGGTTATGAGCAGTTCTTC.

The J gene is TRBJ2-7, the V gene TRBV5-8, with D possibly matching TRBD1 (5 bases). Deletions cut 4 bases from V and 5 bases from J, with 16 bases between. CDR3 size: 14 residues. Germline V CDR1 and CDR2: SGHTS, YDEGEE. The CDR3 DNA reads TGTGCCAGCAGCCTTAGGGGTAACCGGAACGAGCAGTACTTC. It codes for CASSLRGNRNEQYF.

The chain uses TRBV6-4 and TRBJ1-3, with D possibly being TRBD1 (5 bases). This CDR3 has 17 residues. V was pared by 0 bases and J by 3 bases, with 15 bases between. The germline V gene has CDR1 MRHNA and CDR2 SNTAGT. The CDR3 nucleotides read TGTGCCAGCAGTGACTCGTTGTTCAGGGTTCGTGGAAACACCATATATTTT. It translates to CASSDSLFRVRGNTIYF.

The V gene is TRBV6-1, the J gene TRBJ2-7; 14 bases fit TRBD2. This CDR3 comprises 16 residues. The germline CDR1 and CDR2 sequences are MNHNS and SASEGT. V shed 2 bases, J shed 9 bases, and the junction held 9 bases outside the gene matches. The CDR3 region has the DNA TGTGCCAGCAGTGAACTGGGACTAGCGGGAGAAAGTCGGCAGTACTTC. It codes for CASSELGLAGESRQYF.

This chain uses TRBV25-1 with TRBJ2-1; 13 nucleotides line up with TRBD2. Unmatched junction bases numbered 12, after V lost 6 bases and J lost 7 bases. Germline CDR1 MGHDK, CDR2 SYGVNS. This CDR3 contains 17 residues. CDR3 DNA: TGTGCCAGCAGGGGAACTAGCGGGAGGGCGATCAATAATGAGCAGTTCTTC. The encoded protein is CASRGTSGRAINNEQFF.

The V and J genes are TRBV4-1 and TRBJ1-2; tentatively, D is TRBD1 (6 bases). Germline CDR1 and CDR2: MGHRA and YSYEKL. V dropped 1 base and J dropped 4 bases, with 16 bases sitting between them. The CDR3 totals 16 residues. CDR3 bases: TGCGCCAGCAGCCAAGCGGGGGGGGCGCCGGCCTATGGCTACACCTTC. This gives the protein CASSQAGGAPAYGYTF.

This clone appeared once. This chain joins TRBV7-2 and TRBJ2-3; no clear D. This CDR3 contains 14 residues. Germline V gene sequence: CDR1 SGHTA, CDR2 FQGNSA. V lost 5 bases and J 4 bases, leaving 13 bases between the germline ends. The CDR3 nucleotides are TGTGCCAGCAGCCCCCTCGGGCTATCAGATACGCAGTATTTT. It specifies CASSPLGLSDTQYF. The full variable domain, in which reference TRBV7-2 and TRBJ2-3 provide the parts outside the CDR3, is GAGVSQSPSNKVTEKGKDVELRCDPISGHTALYWYRQSLGQGLEFLIYFQGNSAPDKSGLPSDRFSAERTGGSVSTLTIQRTQQEDSAVYLCASSPLGLSDTQYFGPGTRLTVL.

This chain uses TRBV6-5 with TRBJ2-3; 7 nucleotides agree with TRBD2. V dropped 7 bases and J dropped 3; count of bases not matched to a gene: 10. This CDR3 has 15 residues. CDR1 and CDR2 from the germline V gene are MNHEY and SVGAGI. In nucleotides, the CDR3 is TGTGCCAGCACCCTCAGCGGGGTAAAGACAGATACGCAGTATTTT. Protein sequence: CASTLSGVKTDTQYF.

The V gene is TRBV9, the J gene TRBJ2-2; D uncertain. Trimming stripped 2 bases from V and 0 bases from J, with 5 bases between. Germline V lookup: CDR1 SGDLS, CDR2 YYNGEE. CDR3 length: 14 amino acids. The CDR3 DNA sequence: TGTGCCAGCAGCGTTCAGACGAACACCGGGGAGCTGTTTTTT. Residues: CASSVQTNTGELFF.

CDR3 bases: TGTGCCAGCAGTTACGCGGGAGGAGGAGATACGCAGTATTTT. It translates to CASSYAGGGDTQYF. The chain joins TRBV6-5 to TRBJ2-3, with TRBD2 matching 8 bases. The CDR3 loop spans 14 amino acids. Trimming at V came to 2 bases and at J to 5 bases, leaving 3 bases not matched to a gene. Germline CDR1 and CDR2: MNHEY and SVGAGI.